The sequence of this T cell receptor (beta chain) was determined in a study of patients and donors after allogeneic stem cell transplantation. V was pared by 7 bases and J by 4 bases, with 14 bases of the junction left unmatched. This CDR3 region has 17 residues. The germline CDR1 and CDR2 sequences are MDHEN and SYDVKM. One entry per CDR3 protein results from TCRdb running MiXCR on the RT-PCR reads. The table shows roughly 200,000 distinct CDR3 sequences, with around two fifths occurring only once. This chain links TRBV28 with TRBJ1-1; TRBD1 aligns across 11 bases. Input material: blood, either unsorted or a sorted T cell fraction (not recorded which). The origin of this receptor is a human donor who was either an allogeneic HSCT recipient or a stem cell or donor lymphocyte infusion donor (not recorded which). It is not recorded whose cells these are; they may come from a transplant donor. The CDR3 DNA follows: TGTGCCAGCACACTCCCGGGACAGGGGGTGGAGAGCACTGAAGCTTTCTTT. Encoded protein: CASTLPGQGVESTEAFF.